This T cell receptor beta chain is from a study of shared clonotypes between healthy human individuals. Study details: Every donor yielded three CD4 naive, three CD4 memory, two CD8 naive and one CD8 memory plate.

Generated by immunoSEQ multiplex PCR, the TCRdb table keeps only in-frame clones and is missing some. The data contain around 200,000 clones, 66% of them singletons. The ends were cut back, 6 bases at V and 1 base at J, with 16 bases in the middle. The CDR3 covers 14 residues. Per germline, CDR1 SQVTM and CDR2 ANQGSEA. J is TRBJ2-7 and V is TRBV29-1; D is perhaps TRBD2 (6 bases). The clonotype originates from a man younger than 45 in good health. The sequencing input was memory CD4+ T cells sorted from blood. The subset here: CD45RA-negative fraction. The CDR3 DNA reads TGCAGCGTGGCTTCGGGGGTTGGATCCTACGAGCAGTACTTC. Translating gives CSVASGVGSYEQYF.